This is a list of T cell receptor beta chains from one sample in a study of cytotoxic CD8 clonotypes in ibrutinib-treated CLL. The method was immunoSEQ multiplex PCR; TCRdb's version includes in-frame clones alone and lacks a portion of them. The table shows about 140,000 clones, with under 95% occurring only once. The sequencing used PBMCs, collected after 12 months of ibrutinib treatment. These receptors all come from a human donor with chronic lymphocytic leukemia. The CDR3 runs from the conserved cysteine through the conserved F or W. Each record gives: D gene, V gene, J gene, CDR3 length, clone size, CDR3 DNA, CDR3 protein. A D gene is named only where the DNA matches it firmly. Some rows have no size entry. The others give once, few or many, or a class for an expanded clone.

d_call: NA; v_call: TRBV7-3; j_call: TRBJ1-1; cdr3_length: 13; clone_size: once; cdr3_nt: TGTGCCAGCAGCTTTCAGCGGGACACTGAAGCTTTCTTT; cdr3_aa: CASSFQRDTEAFF
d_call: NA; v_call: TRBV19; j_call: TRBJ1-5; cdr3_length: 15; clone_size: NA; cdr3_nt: TGTGCCAGTAGTATTTACGGGACGGATAATCAGCCCCAGCATTTT; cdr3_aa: CASSIYGTDNQPQHF
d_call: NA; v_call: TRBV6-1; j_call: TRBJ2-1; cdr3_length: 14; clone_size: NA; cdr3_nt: TGTGCCAGCAGCCCAAGGAAGTTCTACAATGAGCAGTTCTTC; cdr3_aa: CASSPRKFYNEQFF
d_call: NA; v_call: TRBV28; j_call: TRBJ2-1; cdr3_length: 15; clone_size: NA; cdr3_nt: TGTGCCAGCAGTCTAATCGGGGGCCGAGTCAATGAGCAGTTCTTC; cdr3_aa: CASSLIGGRVNEQFF
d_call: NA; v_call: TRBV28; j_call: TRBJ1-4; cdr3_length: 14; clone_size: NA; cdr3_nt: TGTGCCAGCCGGGGAGGAGTGGCAAATGAAAAACTGTTTTTT; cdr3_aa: CASRGGVANEKLFF
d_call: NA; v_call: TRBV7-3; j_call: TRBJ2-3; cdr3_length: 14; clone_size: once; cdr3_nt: TGTGCCAGCAGCTTAGGTGGCGGAGGGGATACGCAGTATTTT; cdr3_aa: CASSLGGGGDTQYF
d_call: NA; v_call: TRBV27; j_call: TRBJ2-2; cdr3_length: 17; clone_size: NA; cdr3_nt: TGTGCCAGCAGTTCCCTACAGGGTTCGGAGGTTCTGACCGAGCTGTTTTTT; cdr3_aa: CASSSLQGSEVLTELFF
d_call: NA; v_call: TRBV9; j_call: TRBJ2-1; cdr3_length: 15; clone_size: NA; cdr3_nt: TGTGCCAGCAGCGCAACAGGGTTGTCCTACAATGAGCAGTTCTTC; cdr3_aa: CASSATGLSYNEQFF
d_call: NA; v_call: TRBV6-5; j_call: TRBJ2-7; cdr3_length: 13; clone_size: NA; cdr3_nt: TGTGCCACAAGCAGGGGTATCTCCTACGAGCAGTACTTC; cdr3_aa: CATSRGISYEQYF
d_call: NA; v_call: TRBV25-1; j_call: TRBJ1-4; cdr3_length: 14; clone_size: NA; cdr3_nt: TGTGCCAGCAGTGGGTTGTTAGGTAATGAAAAACTGTTTTTT; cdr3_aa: CASSGLLGNEKLFF
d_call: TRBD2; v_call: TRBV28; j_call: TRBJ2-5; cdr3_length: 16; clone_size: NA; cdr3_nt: TGTGCCAGCAGTGCTTTATCCGGACTAGCGGGAGAGACCCAGTACTTC; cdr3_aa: CASSALSGLAGETQYF
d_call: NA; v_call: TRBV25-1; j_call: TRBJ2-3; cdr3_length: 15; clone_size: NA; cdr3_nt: TGTGCCAGCGAAAGGGTGGGGGTGACGAGGGATACGCAGTATTTT; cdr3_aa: CASERVGVTRDTQYF
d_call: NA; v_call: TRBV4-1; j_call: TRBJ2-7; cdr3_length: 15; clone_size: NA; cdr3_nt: TGCGCCAGCAGCCATCACATACAGGGTCGGTACGAGCAGTACTTC; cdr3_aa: CASSHHIQGRYEQYF
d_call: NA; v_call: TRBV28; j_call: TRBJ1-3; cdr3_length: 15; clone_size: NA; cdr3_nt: TGTGCCAGCAGTTCCCCGTCAGGGTCTGGAAACACCATATATTTT; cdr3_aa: CASSSPSGSGNTIYF
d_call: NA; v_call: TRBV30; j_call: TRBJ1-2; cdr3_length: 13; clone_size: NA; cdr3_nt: TGTGCCTGGAGCCCTTGGGACTTTAATGGCTACACCTTC; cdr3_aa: CAWSPWDFNGYTF
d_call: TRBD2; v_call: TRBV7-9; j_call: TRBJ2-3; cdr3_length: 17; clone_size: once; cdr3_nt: TGTGCCAGCAGCAGCGGGACTAGCGGGAGTTTCACAGATACGCAGTATTTT; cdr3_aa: CASSSGTSGSFTDTQYF
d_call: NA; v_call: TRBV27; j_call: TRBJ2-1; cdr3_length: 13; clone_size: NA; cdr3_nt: TGTGCCAGCAGTTTATCACCGGGACGGAAGGAGTTCTTC; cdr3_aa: CASSLSPGRKEFF
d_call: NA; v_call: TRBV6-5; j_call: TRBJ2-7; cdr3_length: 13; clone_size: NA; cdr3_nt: TGTGCCAGCAGTAACACAGGTACGGCCGAGCAGTACTTC; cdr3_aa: CASSNTGTAEQYF
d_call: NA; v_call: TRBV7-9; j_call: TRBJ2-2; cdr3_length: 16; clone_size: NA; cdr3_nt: TGTGCCAGCAGCCGACCTGGGCGCAGGAACACCGGGGAGCTGTTTTTT; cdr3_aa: CASSRPGRRNTGELFF
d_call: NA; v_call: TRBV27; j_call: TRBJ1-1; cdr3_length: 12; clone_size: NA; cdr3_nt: TGTGCCAGCACGAATCGGGGACTTCGAGCTTTCTTT; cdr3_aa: CASTNRGLRAFF
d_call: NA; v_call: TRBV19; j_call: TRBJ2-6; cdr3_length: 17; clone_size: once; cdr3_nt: TGTGCCAGTACCCCAGGACCGCACCAGTCTGGGGCCAACGTCCTGACTTTC; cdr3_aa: CASTPGPHQSGANVLTF
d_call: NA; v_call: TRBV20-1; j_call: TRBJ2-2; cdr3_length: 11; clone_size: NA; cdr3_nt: TGCAGTGCTGGACCCCAGGGGGAGCTGTTTTTT; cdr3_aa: CSAGPQGELFF
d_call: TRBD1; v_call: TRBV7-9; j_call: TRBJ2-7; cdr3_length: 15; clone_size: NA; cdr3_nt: TGTGCCAGCAGCCCGAGGACAGGGGGGGACTACGAGCAGTACTTC; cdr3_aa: CASSPRTGGDYEQYF
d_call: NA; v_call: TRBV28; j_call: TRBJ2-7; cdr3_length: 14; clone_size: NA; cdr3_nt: TGTGCCAGCAGTTTTTTAGGGTTGATCTACGAGCAGTACTTC; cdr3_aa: CASSFLGLIYEQYF
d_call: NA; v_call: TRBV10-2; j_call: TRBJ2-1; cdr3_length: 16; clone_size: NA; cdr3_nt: TGCGCCAGCAGTGAGAGGGGCTACGCCTCCTACAATGAGCAGTTCTTC; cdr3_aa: CASSERGYASYNEQFF
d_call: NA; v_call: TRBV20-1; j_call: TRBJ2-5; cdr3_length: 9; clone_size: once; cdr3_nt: TGCAGTGCTACTGAAGCCCAGTACTTC; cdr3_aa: CSATEAQYF
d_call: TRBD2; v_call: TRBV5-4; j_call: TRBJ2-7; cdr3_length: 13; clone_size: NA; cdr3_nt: TGTGCCAGTACCGGGACTAGCACCTACGAGCAGTACTTC; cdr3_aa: CASTGTSTYEQYF
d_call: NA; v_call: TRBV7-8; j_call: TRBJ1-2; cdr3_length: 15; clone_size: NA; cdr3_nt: TGTGCCAGCAGCTTATCACCAGGGGAACCTTATGGCTACACCTTC; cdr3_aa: CASSLSPGEPYGYTF
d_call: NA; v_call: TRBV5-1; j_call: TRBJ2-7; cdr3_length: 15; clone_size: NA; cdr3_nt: TGCGCCAGCAGCTTGGTGGAAGCGGAGAACTACGAGCAGTACTTC; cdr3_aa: CASSLVEAENYEQYF
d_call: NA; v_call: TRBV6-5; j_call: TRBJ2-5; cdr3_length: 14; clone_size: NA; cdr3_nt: TGTGCCAGCAGTGTCACGGGGGCGGGGGAGACCCAGTACTTC; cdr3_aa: CASSVTGAGETQYF
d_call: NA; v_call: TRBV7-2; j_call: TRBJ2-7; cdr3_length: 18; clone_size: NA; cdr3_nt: TGTGCCAGCAGCTTACCCCCACGATATGTGAGAACCCCAGGGGAGCAGTGCTTC; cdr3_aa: CASSLPPRYVRTPGEQCF
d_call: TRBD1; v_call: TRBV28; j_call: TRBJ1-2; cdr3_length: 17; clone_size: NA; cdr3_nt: TGTGCCAGCAGTTTTTCTTCTTACGGGACAGCTAACTATGGCTACACCTTC; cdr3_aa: CASSFSSYGTANYGYTF
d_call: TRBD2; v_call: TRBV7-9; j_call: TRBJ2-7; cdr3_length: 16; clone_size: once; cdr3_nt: TGTGCCAGCAGCTTAAAACGCCTAGCGGGAACCTACGAGCAGTACTTC; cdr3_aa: CASSLKRLAGTYEQYF
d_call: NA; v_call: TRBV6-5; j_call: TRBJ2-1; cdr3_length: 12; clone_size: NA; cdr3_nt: TGTGCCAGCTGGGATCCTTTTAATGAGCAGTTCTTC; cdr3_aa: CASWDPFNEQFF
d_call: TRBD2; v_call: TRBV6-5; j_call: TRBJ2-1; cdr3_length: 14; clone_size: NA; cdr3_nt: TGTGCCAGCAGCTTACTCACTAGCGGGACCCCCCCGTTCTTC; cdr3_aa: CASSLLTSGTPPFF
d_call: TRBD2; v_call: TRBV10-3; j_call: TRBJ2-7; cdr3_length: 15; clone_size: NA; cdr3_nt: TGTGCCATCAGTGAGTCGCGGGGGTCCTCCTACGAGCAGTACTTC; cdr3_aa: CAISESRGSSYEQYF
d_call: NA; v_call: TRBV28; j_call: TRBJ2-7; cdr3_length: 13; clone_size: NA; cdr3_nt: TGTGCCAGCAGTTTACTGGGTTCCTACGAGCAGTACTTC; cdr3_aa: CASSLLGSYEQYF
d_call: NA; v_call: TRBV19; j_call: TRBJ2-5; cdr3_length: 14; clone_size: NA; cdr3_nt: TGTGCCAGTAGTATTACTAGCAGGACGGTGGCCCAGTACTTC; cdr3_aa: CASSITSRTVAQYF
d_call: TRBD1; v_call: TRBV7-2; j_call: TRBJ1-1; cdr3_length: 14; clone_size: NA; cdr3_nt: TGTGCCAGCAGCCCGGGGACAGCGAACACTGAAGCTTTCTTT; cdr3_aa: CASSPGTANTEAFF
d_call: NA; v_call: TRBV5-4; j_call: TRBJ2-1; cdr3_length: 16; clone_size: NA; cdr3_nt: TGTGCCAGCAGCTTTGGGGGCGGAACCCTCTACAATGAGCAGTTCTTC; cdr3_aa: CASSFGGGTLYNEQFF
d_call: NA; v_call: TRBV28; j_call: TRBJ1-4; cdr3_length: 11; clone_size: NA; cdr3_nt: TGTGCCAGCAGGGTACAGGAAAAACTGTTTTTT; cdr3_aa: CASRVQEKLFF
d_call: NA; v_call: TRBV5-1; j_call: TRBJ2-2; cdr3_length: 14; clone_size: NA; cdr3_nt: TGCGCCAGCAGGCCTCTTTTAGCGGCCGGGGAGCTGTTTTTT; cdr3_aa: CASRPLLAAGELFF
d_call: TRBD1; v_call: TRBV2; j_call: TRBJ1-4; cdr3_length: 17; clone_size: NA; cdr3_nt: TGTGCCAGTATTCCTTCGACAGGGGTGGCAACTAATGAAAAACTGTTTTTT; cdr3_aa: CASIPSTGVATNEKLFF
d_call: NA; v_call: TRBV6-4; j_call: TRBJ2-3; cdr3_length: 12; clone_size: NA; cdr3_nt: TGTGCCAGCAGTGCGGCAGAGGGAGCGCAGTATTTT; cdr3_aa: CASSAAEGAQYF
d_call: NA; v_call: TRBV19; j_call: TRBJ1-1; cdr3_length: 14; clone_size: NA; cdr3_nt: TGTGCCAGTAGTAGGGAGGGGCGAGGCACTGAAGCTTTCTTT; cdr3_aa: CASSREGRGTEAFF
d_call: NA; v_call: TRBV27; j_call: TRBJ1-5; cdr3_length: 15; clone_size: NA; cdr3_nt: TGTGCCAGCAGTTTAGGGCAGGGTTCCAATCAGCCCCAGCATTTT; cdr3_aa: CASSLGQGSNQPQHF
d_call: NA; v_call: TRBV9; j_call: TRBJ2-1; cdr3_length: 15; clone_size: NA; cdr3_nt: TGTGCCAGCAGCTTCTCTGGGGAGCCCTACAATGAGCAGTTCTTC; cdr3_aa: CASSFSGEPYNEQFF
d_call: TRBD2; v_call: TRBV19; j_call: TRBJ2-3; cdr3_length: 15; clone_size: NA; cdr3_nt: TGTGCCAGTAGTATAGGGGCGGGAGACGGAGATACGCAGTATTTT; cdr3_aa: CASSIGAGDGDTQYF
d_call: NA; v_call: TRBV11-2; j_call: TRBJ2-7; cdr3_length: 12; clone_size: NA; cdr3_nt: TGTGCCAGCAGCTTTGTTTCCTACGAGCAGTACTTC; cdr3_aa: CASSFVSYEQYF
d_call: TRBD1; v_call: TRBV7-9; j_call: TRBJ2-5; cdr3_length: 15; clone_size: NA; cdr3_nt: TGTGCCAGCAGCTTAGGGACAGGCGATCAAGAGACCCAGTACTTC; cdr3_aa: CASSLGTGDQETQYF
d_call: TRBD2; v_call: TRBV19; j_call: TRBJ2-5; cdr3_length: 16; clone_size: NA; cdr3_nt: TGTGCCAGTAGTATTCTAGCGGGAGCTGTTGGAGAGACCCAGTACTTC; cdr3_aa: CASSILAGAVGETQYF
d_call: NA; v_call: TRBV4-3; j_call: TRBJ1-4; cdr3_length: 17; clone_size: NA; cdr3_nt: TGCGCCAGCAGCCAAGATTTCGGCAGGGGACCTGATGAAAAACTGTTTTTT; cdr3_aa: CASSQDFGRGPDEKLFF
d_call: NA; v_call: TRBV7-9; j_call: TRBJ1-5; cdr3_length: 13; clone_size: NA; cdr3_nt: TGTGCCAGCAGCTTAACGGGGAATCAGCCCCAGCATTTT; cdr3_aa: CASSLTGNQPQHF
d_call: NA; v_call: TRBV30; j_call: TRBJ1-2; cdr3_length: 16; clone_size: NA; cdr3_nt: TGTGCCTGGAGTCATGGGCTGGGGACGGTGAACTATGGCTACACCTTC; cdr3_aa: CAWSHGLGTVNYGYTF
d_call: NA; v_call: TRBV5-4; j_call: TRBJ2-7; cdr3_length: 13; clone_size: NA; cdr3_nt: TGTGCCAGCAGCTTGCAAAGCTCCTACGAGCAGTACTTC; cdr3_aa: CASSLQSSYEQYF
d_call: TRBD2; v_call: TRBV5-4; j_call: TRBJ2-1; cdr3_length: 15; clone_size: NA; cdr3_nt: TGTGCCAGCAGCTTACGTCTAGCGGGCAACAATGAGCAGTTCTTC; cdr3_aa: CASSLRLAGNNEQFF
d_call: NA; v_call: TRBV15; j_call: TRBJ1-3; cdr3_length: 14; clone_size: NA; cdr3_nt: TGTGCCACCAGCCCCGGGGGGTCTGGAAACACCATATATTTT; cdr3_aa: CATSPGGSGNTIYF
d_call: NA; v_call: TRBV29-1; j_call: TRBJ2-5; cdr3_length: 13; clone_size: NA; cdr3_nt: TGCAGCGTCGCCCCGGGACTCCAAGAGACCCAGTACTTC; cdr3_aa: CSVAPGLQETQYF
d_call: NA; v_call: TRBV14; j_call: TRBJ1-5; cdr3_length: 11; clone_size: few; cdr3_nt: TGTGCCAGCAGCCAAGAGCAGCCCCAGCATTTT; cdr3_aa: CASSQEQPQHF